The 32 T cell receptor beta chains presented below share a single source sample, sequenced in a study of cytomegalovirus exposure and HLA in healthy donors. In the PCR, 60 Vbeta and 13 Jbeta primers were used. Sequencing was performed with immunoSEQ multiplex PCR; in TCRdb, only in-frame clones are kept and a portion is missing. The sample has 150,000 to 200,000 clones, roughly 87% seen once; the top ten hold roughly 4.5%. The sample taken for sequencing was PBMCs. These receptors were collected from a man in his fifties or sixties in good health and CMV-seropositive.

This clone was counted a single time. CDR3 amino acids: CASSHGDRDSSPLHF. The CDR3 nucleotides read TGTGCCAGCAGCCACGGCGACAGGGACAGTTCACCCCTCCACTTT. This chain links TRBV7-9 with TRBJ1-6; 7 positions match TRBD1. J gave up 9 bases and V 5 bases, and 10 bases lay outside the gene matches. The CDR3 has 15 amino acids. The V gene's germline CDR1 is SEHNR and CDR2 FQNEAQ (reference sequence). The variable domain in full, with the rest retrieved from reference TRBV7-9 and TRBJ1-6, is DTGVSQNPRHKITKRGQNVTFRCDPISEHNRLYWYRQTLGQGPEFLTYFQNEAQLEKSRLLSDRFSAERPKGSFSTLEIQRTEQGDSAMYLCASSHGDRDSSPLHFGNGTRLTVT.

The CDR3 DNA reads TGCGCCAGCAGCTTGGGGACAGGACCCTACAATGAGCAGTTCTTC. This translates into CASSLGTGPYNEQFF. The chain recombines TRBV5-1 with TRBJ2-1; 7 bases are a match to TRBD1. V trimming: 0 bases; J trimming: 2 bases; junction bases outside the gene matches: 2. The CDR3 totals 15 residues. Germline V gene sequence: CDR1 SGHRS, CDR2 YFSETQ. The entire variable domain, with the rest obtained from reference TRBV5-1 and TRBJ2-1, is as follows: KAGVTQTPRYLIKTRGQQVTLSCSPISGHRSVSWYQQTPGQGLQFLFEYFSETQRNKGNFPGRFSGRQFSNSRSEMNVSTLELGDSALYLCASSLGTGPYNEQFFGPGTRLTVL.

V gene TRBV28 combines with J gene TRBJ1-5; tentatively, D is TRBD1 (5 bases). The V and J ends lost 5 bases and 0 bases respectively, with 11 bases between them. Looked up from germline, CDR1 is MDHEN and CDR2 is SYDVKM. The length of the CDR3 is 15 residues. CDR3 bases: TGTGCCAGCAGTACCGGACAACCTAGCAATCAGCCCCAGCATTTT. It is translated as CASSTGQPSNQPQHF.

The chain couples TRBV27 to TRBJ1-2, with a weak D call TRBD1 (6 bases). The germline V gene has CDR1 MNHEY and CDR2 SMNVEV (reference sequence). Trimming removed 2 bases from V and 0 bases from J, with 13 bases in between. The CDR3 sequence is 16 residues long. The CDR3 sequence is CASSLAPGVPNYGYTF. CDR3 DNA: TGTGCCAGCAGTTTAGCCCCAGGGGTTCCTAACTATGGCTACACCTTC.

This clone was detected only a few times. CDR3 sequence (DNA): TGCGCCAGCAGCCAAGATTGGCTAGCGGGAGCGCAGTTCTTC. Its translation: CASSQDWLAGAQFF. The J gene is TRBJ2-1, the V gene TRBV4-1, with 10 bases lining up with TRBD2. CDR1 is MGHRA and CDR2 is YSYEKL in the germline V gene. J was trimmed by 12 bases and V by 0 bases; bases with no gene match: 5. CDR3 size: 14 residues.

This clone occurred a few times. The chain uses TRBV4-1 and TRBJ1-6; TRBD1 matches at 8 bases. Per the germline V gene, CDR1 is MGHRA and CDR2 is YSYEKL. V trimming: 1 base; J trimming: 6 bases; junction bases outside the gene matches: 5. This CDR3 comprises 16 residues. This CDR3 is CASSQVGDRGNSPLHF. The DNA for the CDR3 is TGCGCCAGCAGCCAAGTTGGCGACAGGGGTAATTCACCCCTCCACTTT.

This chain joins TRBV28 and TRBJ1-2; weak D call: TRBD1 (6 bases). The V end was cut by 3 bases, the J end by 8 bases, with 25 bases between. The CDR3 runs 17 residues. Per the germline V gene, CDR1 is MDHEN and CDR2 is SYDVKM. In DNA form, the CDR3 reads TGTGCCAGCAGTTTTTGGGTGGGGGGGCAAGGAATTGAGGGCTACACCTTC. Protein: CASSFWVGGQGIEGYTF.

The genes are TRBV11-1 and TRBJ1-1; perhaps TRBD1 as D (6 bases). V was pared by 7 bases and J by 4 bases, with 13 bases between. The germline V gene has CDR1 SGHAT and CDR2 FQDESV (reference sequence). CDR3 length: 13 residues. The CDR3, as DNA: TGTGCCAGCACCCTAGTCAGGGGCACTGAAGCTTTCTTT. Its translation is CASTLVRGTEAFF.

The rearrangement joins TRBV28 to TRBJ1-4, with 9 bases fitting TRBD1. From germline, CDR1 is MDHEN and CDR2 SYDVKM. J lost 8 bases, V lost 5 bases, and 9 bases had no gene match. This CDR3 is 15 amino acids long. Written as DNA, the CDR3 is TGTGCCAGCAGTAACCCGACAGGGGGGTACGAAAAACTGTTTTTT. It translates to CASSNPTGGYEKLFF.

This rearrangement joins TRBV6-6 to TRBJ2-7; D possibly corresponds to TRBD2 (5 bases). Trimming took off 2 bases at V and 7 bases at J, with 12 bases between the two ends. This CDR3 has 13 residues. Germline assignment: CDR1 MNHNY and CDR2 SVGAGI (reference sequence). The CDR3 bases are TGTGCCAGCAGTTACGGCGGGTTGGGAGAGCAGTACTTC. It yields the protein CASSYGGLGEQYF.

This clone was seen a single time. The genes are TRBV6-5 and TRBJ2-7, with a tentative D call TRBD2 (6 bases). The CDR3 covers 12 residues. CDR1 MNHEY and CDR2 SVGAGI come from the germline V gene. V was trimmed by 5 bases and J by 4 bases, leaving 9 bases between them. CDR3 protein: CASSHGGYEQYF. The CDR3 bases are TGTGCCAGCAGTCACGGGGGTTACGAGCAGTACTTC.

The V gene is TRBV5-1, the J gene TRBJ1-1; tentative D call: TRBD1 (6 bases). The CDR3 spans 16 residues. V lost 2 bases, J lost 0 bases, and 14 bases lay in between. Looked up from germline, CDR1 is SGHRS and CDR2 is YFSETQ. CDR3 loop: CASSFTRGRMNTEAFF. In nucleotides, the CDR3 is TGCGCCAGCAGCTTTACCAGGGGCAGGATGAACACTGAAGCTTTCTTT. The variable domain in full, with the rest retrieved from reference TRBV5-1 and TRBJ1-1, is KAGVTQTPRYLIKTRGQQVTLSCSPISGHRSVSWYQQTPGQGLQFLFEYFSETQRNKGNFPGRFSGRQFSNSRSEMNVSTLELGDSALYLCASSFTRGRMNTEAFFGQGTRLTVV.

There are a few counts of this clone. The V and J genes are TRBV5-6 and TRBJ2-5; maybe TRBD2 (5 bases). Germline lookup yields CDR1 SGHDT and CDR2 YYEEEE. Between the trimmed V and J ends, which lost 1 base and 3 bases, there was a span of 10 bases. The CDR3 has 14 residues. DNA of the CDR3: TGTGCCAGCAGCTTGTTTTCCGGGAAAGAGACCCAGTACTTC. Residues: CASSLFSGKETQYF. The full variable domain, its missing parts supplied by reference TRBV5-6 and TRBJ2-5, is DAGVTQSPTHLIKTRGQQVTLRCSPKSGHDTVSWYQQALGQGPQFIFQYYEEEERQRGNFPDRFSGHQFPNYSSELNVNALLLGDSALYLCASSLFSGKETQYFGPGTRLLVL.

The CDR3 loop reads CASTSREALYPPDTGELFF. CDR3 nucleotides: TGTGCCAGCACCTCCAGGGAGGCCCTCTACCCCCCCGACACCGGGGAGCTGTTTTTT. The chain uses TRBV7-4 and TRBJ2-2; D might be TRBD2 (6 bases). V was shortened by 7 bases and J by 3 bases, with 27 bases between the two germline ends. Germline V gives CDR1 SGHVT, CDR2 SQSDAQ. The CDR3 has 19 residues.

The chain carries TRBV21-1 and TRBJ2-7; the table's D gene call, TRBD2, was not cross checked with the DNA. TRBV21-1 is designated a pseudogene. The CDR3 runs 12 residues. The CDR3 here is CARYRGGDEQYF. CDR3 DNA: TGTGCCAGATATAGGGGAGGCGACGAGCAGTACTTC.

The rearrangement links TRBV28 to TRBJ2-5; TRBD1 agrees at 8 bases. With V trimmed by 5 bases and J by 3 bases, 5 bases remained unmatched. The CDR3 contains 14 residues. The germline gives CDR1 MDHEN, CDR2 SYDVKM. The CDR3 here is CASSLTGGEETQYF. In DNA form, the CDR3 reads TGTGCCAGCAGTCTAACAGGGGGAGAAGAGACCCAGTACTTC.

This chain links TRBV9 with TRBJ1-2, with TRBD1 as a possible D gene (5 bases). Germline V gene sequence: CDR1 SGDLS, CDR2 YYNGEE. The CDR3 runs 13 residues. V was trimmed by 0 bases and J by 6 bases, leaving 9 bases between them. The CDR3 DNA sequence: TGTGCCAGCAGCGTAGGATCGGGGGATGGCTACACCTTC. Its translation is CASSVGSGDGYTF.

The CDR3 loop is CASSPMGGQGPRTEAFF. The CDR3 nucleotides read TGTGCCAGCAGCCCTATGGGGGGACAGGGGCCCCGCACTGAAGCTTTCTTT. V and J are TRBV7-3 and TRBJ1-1, with 10 bases matching TRBD1. Germline V gene sequence: CDR1 SGHTA, CDR2 FQGTGA. Trimming at V came to 5 bases and at J to 4 bases, leaving 13 bases not matched to a gene. CDR3 length equals 17 residues.

In nucleotides, the CDR3 is TGTGCCAGCAGCTTAGGTGGACTAGCGGGGAACTACGAGCAGTACTTC. This codes for CASSLGGLAGNYEQYF. This sequence joins TRBV7-8 and TRBJ2-7; 12 positions agree with TRBD2. J lost 3 bases, V lost 1 base, and 4 bases had no gene match. This CDR3 comprises 16 residues. Germline CDR1 reads SGHVS; CDR2 reads FQNEAQ.

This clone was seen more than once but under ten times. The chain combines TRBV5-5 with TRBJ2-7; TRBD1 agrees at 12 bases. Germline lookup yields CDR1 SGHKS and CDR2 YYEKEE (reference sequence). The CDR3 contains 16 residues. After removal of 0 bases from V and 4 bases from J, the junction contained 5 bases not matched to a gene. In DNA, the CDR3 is TGTGCCAGCAGCTTGGGGGGACAGGGGGCACATTACGAGCAGTACTTC. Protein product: CASSLGGQGAHYEQYF.

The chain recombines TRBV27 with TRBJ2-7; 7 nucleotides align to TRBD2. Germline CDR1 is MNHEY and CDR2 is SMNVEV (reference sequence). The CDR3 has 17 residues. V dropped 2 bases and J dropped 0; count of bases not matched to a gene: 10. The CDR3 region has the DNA TGTGCCAGCAGTTTAAACGGCTGGGGCGGGAGCTCCTACGAGCAGTACTTC. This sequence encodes CASSLNGWGGSSYEQYF.

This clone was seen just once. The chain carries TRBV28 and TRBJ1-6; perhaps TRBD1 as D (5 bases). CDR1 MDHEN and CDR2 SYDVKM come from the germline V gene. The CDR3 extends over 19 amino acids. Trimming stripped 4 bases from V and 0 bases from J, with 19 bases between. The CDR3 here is CASSSTRDFLSSYNSPLHF. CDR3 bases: TGTGCCAGCAGTTCGACCCGGGACTTCCTTAGCTCCTATAATTCACCCCTCCACTTT.

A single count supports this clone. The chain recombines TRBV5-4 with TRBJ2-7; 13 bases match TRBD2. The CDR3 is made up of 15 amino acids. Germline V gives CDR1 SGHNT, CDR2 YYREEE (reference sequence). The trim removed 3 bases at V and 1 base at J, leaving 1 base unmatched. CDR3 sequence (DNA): TGTGCCAGCAGCTCGGGACTAGCGGGATCCTACGAGCAGTACTTC. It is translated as CASSSGLAGSYEQYF. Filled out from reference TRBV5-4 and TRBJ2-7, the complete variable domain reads ETGVTQSPTHLIKTRGQQVTLRCSSQSGHNTVSWYQQALGQGPQFIFQYYREEENGRGNFPPRFSGLQFPNYSSELNVNALELDDSALYLCASSSGLAGSYEQYFGPGTRLTVT.

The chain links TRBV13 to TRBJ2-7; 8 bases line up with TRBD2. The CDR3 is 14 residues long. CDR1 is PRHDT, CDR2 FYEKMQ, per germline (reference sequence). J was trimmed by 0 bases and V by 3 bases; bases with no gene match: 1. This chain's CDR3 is CASSFSGSSYEQYF. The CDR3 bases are TGTGCCAGCAGCTTCAGCGGGAGCTCCTACGAGCAGTACTTC.

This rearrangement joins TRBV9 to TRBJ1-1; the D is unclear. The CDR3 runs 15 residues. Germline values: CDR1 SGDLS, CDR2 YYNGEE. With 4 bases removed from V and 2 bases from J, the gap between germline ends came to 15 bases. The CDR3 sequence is CASSPSGRFNTEAFF. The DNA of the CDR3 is TGTGCCAGCAGCCCTAGTGGGAGATTTAACACTGAAGCTTTCTTT. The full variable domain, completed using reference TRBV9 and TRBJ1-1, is DSGVTQTPKHLITATGQRVTLRCSPRSGDLSVYWYQQSLDQGLQFLIQYYNGEERAKGNILERFSAQQFPDLHSELNLSSLELGDSALYFCASSPSGRFNTEAFFGQGTRLTVV.

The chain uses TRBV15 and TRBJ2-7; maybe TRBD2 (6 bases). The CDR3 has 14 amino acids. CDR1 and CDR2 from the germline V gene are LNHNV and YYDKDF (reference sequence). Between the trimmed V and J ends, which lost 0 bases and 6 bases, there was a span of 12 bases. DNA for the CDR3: TGTGCCACCAGCAGAGATCTAGGAGGGGCCGAGCAGTACTTC. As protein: CATSRDLGGAEQYF.

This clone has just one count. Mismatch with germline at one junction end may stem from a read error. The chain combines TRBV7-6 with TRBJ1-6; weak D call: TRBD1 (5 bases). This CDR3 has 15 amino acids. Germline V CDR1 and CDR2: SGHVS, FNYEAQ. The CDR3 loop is CASSSRDSSNSPLHF. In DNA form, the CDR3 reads TGTGCCAGCAGCTCCAGGGACTCCTCTAATTCACCCCTCCACTTT.

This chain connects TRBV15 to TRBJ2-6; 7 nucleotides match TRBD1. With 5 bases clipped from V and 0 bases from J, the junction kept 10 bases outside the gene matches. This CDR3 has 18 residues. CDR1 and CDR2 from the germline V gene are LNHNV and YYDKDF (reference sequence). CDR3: CATSPQGQLISGANVLTF. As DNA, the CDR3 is TGTGCCACCAGCCCCCAGGGACAGCTCATCTCTGGGGCCAACGTCCTGACTTTC. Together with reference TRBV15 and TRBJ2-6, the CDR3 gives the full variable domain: DAMVIQNPRYQVTQFGKPVTLSCSQTLNHNVMYWYQQKSSQAPKLLFHYYDKDFNNEADTPDNFQSRRPNTSFCFLDIRSPGLGDTAMYLCATSPQGQLISGANVLTFGAGSRLTVL.

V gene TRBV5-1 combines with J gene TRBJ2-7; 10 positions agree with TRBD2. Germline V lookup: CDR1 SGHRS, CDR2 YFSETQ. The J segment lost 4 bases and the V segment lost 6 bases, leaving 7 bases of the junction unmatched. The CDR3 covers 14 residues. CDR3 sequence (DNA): TGCGCCAGCACCGAAGGGACTAGCGTTTACGAGCAGTACTTC. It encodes CASTEGTSVYEQYF. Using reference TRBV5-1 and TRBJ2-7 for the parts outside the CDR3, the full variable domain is KAGVTQTPRYLIKTRGQQVTLSCSPISGHRSVSWYQQTPGQGLQFLFEYFSETQRNKGNFPGRFSGRQFSNSRSEMNVSTLELGDSALYLCASTEGTSVYEQYFGPGTRLTVT.

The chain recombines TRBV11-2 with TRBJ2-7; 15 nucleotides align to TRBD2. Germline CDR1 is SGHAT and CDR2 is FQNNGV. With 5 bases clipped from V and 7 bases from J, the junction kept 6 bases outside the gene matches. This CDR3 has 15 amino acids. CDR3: CASSKGTSGGREQYF. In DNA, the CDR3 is TGTGCCAGCAGCAAGGGGACTAGCGGGGGGCGGGAGCAGTACTTC.

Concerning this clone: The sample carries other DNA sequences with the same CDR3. CDR3 bases: TGTGCCAGCAGCTTGGGAGTTGCAGAGACCCAGTACTTC. The encoded protein is CASSLGVAETQYF. This chain connects TRBV7-2 to TRBJ2-5; a weak D match, TRBD2 (5 bases). The CDR3 is 13 amino acids. V was cut by 3 bases and J by 4 bases, with 9 bases left in between. Per germline, CDR1 SGHTA and CDR2 FQGNSA.

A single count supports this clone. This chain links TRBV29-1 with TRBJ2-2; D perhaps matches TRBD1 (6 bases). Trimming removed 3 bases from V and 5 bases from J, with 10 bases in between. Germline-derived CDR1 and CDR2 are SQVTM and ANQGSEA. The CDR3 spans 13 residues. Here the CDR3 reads CSVDDQGTGELFF. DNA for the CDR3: TGCAGCGTTGATGATCAGGGGACCGGGGAGCTGTTTTTT.